This T cell receptor beta chain was obtained from a study of blood T cell repertoires in COVID-19. The overall study: From the United States, Italy and Spain came samples of acute and convalescent COVID-19.

In the original analysis: Amplified reference gene primers provided the basis for estimating nucleated cell counts. Clones were sequenced by immunoSEQ multiplex PCR, and TCRdb holds only the in-frame ones, with some missing. V, J and clone size reflect that table, while D and trimming were determined from the DNA. The sample holds about 210,000 clones, 80% to 90% seen once. CDR3 size: 13 residues. V shed 6 bases and J 8 bases; nucleotides not matched to a gene: 3. Looked up from germline, CDR1 is ENHRY and CDR2 is SYGVKD. Specimen: peripheral blood. The chain employs TRBV10-3 and TRBJ1-6, with 8 bases identical to TRBD1. The TCR originated in a woman aged 45-60 years with active or convalescent COVID-19. The CDR3 bases are TGTGCCATCAGCCTACAGGGGGATTCACCCCTCCACTTT. It yields the protein CAISLQGDSPLHF.